The 20 T cell receptor beta chains reported below all come from one sample, sequenced in a study of cytomegalovirus exposure and HLA in healthy donors. The PCR employed 60 Vbeta primers together with 13 Jbeta primers. Profiling relied on immunoSEQ multiplex PCR, and the TCRdb table lists in-frame clones only, not all of them. Its clone listing holds 60,000 to 75,000 clones. What was sequenced was PBMCs. Receptors originate from a female donor in good health and CMV-seropositive.

The rearrangement joins TRBV28 to TRBJ2-5, with 13 bases that match TRBD2. V trimming: 5 bases; J trimming: 1 base; junction bases outside the gene matches: 4. This CDR3 is built from 16 residues. Germline values: CDR1 MDHEN, CDR2 SYDVKM. CDR3 sequence reads: CASSTTSGRPQETQYF. The DNA for the CDR3 is TGTGCCAGCAGTACGACTAGCGGGAGGCCCCAAGAGACCCAGTACTTC.

A remark on this clone: One end of the junction does not line up with germline, which may come from a read error. The chain uses TRBV18 and TRBJ2-3; TRBD2 is a possible D gene (7 bases). This CDR3 comprises 13 residues. CDR1 and CDR2 (germline): KGHSH, LQKENI. CDR3 nucleotide sequence: TGTGCCAGCTCTCCACAGGGAGGGGATACGCAGTATTTT. It translates to CASSPQGGDTQYF.

In DNA, the CDR3 is TGTGCCAGCAGTTATGATGCGCCAGGCCAAAACATTCAGTACTTC. Amino acid sequence: CASSYDAPGQNIQYF. The chain has TRBV6-6 and TRBJ2-4, with unresolved D. The CDR3 length is 15 residues. The V end lost 3 bases, the J end lost 5 bases, and 14 bases lay between the germline ends. Germline CDR1 MNHNY, CDR2 SVGAGI (reference sequence).

This rearrangement joins TRBV2 to TRBJ2-7, with TRBD2 matching 7 bases. The CDR3 runs 15 residues. Germline V gene lookup returns CDR1 SNHLY and CDR2 FYNNEI. Trimming at V came to 4 bases and at J to 3 bases, leaving 9 bases not matched to a gene. CDR3: CASSAFRGVSYEQYF. CDR3 DNA: TGTGCCAGCAGTGCATTTCGGGGGGTCAGCTACGAGCAGTACTTC.

The rearrangement joins TRBV2 to TRBJ1-4; the D gene is possibly TRBD1 (5 bases). The CDR3 runs 14 residues. The germline V gene has CDR1 SNHLY and CDR2 FYNNEI. The V end lost 2 bases, the J end lost 3 bases, and 7 bases lay between the germline ends. CDR3 loop: CASSEQGSNEKLFF. As DNA, the CDR3 is TGTGCCAGCAGTGAACAGGGTTCTAATGAAAAACTGTTTTTT.

The chain employs TRBV19 and TRBJ2-3; possibly TRBD2 for D (5 bases). Looked up from germline, CDR1 is LNHDA and CDR2 is SQIVND (reference sequence). V shed 3 bases and J shed 6 bases, with 25 bases lying between them. This CDR3 contains 18 residues. For the CDR3, the DNA is TGTGCCAGTAGTATTTGGGGAGAAGGTTTGGGAACCTTGGATACGCAGTATTTT. As protein: CASSIWGEGLGTLDTQYF.

The chain combines TRBV13 with TRBJ2-1, with D unclear. Trimming pared 5 bases from V and 7 bases from J, leaving 15 bases between. This CDR3 comprises 14 residues. Germline assignment: CDR1 PRHDT and CDR2 FYEKMQ (reference sequence). The DNA of the CDR3 is TGTGCCAGCAGCGCCAGCATATTCAGGAATGAGCAGTTCTTC. Its translation is CASSASIFRNEQFF.

V usage is TRBV11-3 and J usage is TRBJ2-1, with 10 bases that match TRBD2. Germline CDR1 and CDR2: SGHNT and YENEEA. The CDR3 has 15 amino acids. V was pared by 4 bases and J by 5 bases, with 5 bases of the junction left unmatched. CDR3 nucleotide sequence: TGTGCCAGCAGCTCCAGGACTAGCGGCCACAATGAGCAGTTCTTC. It specifies CASSSRTSGHNEQFF.

The chain carries TRBV28 and TRBJ1-2, with TRBD1 matching 7 bases. The CDR3 has 13 residues. Looked up from germline, CDR1 is MDHEN and CDR2 is SYDVKM. Losses at the gene ends were 10 bases for V and 7 bases for J; bases not matched to a gene: 12. In DNA form, the CDR3 reads TGTGCCACCCGGGACAGTGGACGCGGTGGCTACACCTTC. Its translation: CATRDSGRGGYTF.

This rearrangement joins TRBV5-6 to TRBJ1-1, with D tentatively TRBD1 (5 bases). The CDR3 has 14 residues. The germline gives CDR1 SGHDT, CDR2 YYEEEE. Trimming cost V 4 bases and J 11 bases, with 21 bases left between them. The CDR3 is CASSLGAIKTRAFF. The DNA of the CDR3 is TGTGCCAGCAGCCTAGGGGCAATAAAAACCCGGGCTTTCTTT.

V gene TRBV7-2 combines with J gene TRBJ2-3; D is uncertain. Trimming took off 2 bases at V and 4 bases at J, with 7 bases between the two ends. Germline CDR1 is SGHTA and CDR2 is FQGNSA. The CDR3 contains 13 residues. The CDR3 spells CASSLMNSDTQYF. For the CDR3, the DNA is TGTGCCAGCAGCTTAATGAACTCAGATACGCAGTATTTT. Complete variable domain (other parts from reference TRBV7-2 and TRBJ2-3): GAGVSQSPSNKVTEKGKDVELRCDPISGHTALYWYRQSLGQGLEFLIYFQGNSAPDKSGLPSDRFSAERTGGSVSTLTIQRTQQEDSAVYLCASSLMNSDTQYFGPGTRLTVL.

This sequence joins TRBV4-3 and TRBJ1-2; no firm D call. Germline CDR1 reads LGHNA; CDR2 reads YSLEER. Trimming stripped 3 bases from V and 0 bases from J, with 11 bases between. The CDR3 length is 15 residues. CDR3 bases: TGCGCCAGCAGCCACCGGTCGGGTACTAACTATGGCTACACCTTC. Translation gives CASSHRSGTNYGYTF.

V gene TRBV2 combines with J gene TRBJ2-1; TRBD1 might be the D (6 bases). Germline CDR1 and CDR2: SNHLY and FYNNEI. The V and J ends lost 7 bases and 4 bases respectively, with 11 bases between them. The CDR3 covers 13 residues. The CDR3 region has the DNA TGTGCCAGCACCCAAGGGGGATACAATGAGCAGTTCTTC. It codes for CASTQGGYNEQFF.

V gene TRBV6-1 combines with J gene TRBJ1-2; D is unclear. Trimming left V 5 bases short and J 4 bases short, with 11 bases between. This CDR3 spans 13 amino acids. The germline CDR1 and CDR2 sequences are MNHNS and SASEGT. The CDR3 DNA is TGTGCCAGCAGTTCACTGATCACCTATGGCTACACCTTC. This gives the protein CASSSLITYGYTF.

This CDR3 is CASSPSNTREQYF. Here the CDR3 DNA reads TGTGCCAGCTCACCATCCAACACTCGGGAGCAGTACTTC. This rearrangement joins TRBV18 to TRBJ2-5; a weak D match, TRBD2 (6 bases). In germline, CDR1 is KGHSH, CDR2 LQKENI. There are 13 residues in the CDR3. V was pared by 2 bases and J by 11 bases, with 15 bases between.

V gene TRBV6-1 combines with J gene TRBJ1-5; D possibly corresponds to TRBD1 (6 bases). The CDR3 sequence is 16 residues long. CDR1 and CDR2 from the germline V gene are MNHNS and SASEGT. V shed 1 base and J shed 0 bases, with 10 bases lying between them. The CDR3 is CASSEGRGRSNQPQHF. In nucleotides, the CDR3 is TGTGCCAGCAGTGAAGGCAGGGGTCGTAGCAATCAGCCCCAGCATTTT.

The rearrangement uses TRBV27 and TRBJ1-4; D remains ambiguous. The CDR3 covers 10 residues. The V gene's germline CDR1 is MNHEY and CDR2 SMNVEV (reference sequence). The germline V and J ends were trimmed by 5 bases and 10 bases, with 5 bases remaining between them. CDR3 DNA: TGTGCCAGCAGTCTAGTAAAACTGTTTTTT. It specifies CASSLVKLFF. The variable domain in full, with the rest retrieved from reference TRBV27 and TRBJ1-4, is EAQVTQNPRYLITVTGKKLTVTCSQNMNHEYMSWYRQDPGLGLRQIYYSMNVEVTDKGDVPEGYKVSRKEKRNFPLILESPSPNQTSLYFCASSLVKLFFGSGTQLSVL.

The genes are TRBV7-2 and TRBJ2-2; 9 bases agree with TRBD2. The CDR3 has 15 residues. CDR1 and CDR2 from the germline V gene are SGHTA and FQGNSA. J was trimmed by 8 bases and V by 7 bases; bases with no gene match: 11. DNA of the CDR3: TGTGCCAGCAAACTAGGCGGGGGGGCCGGTGGGGAGCTGTTTTTT. Translating it yields CASKLGGGAGGELFF. The complete variable domain, with remaining parts taken from reference TRBV7-2 and TRBJ2-2, reads GAGVSQSPSNKVTEKGKDVELRCDPISGHTALYWYRQSLGQGLEFLIYFQGNSAPDKSGLPSDRFSAERTGGSVSTLTIQRTQQEDSAVYLCASKLGGGAGGELFFGEGSRLTVL.

In DNA, the CDR3 is TGCGCCAGCAGCCAAGTAGGTCAGGCAGGGTTTGGGGAGCTGTTTTTT. Protein: CASSQVGQAGFGELFF. The V and J genes are TRBV4-1 and TRBJ2-2; weak D call: TRBD1 (5 bases). Looked up from germline, CDR1 is MGHRA and CDR2 is YSYEKL. The CDR3 consists of 16 residues. The germline V and J ends were trimmed by 1 base and 8 bases, with 17 bases remaining between them.

This chain joins TRBV6-5 and TRBJ2-1; 7 bases are a match to TRBD2. Germline V gives CDR1 MNHEY, CDR2 SVGAGI. The CDR3 is 15 residues long. V shed 8 bases and J 5 bases; nucleotides not matched to a gene: 12. Here the CDR3 reads CASRRGGGTDNEQFF. As DNA, the CDR3 is TGTGCCAGCCGACGGGGCGGGGGTACCGACAATGAGCAGTTCTTC.